This entry is about one T cell receptor (beta chain). The antigen is unknown. Trimming took off 0 bases at V and 8 bases at J, with 11 bases between the two ends. Germline V gene sequence: CDR1 SGHNT, CDR2 YYREEE (reference sequence). This CDR3 spans 13 amino acids. Assay used: immunoSEQ multiplex PCR; TCRdb lists only in-frame clones, some missing. The table shows 95,000 to 100,000 clones, with about four fifths occurring only once. The record originates from a study of T cell responses to AZD1222 COVID-19 vaccine. Study-wide points: At baseline, just six AZD1222 recipients tested seropositive.

The V gene is TRBV5-4, the J gene TRBJ1-2; the D is unclear. Material: peripheral blood, obtained 28 days after the second AZD1222 dose. This TCR came from an adult who received the AZD1222 COVID-19 vaccine. CDR3 DNA: TGTGCCAGCAGCTTGGGGGGTCTGAGGGGCTACACCTTC. This codes for CASSLGGLRGYTF.